The 32 T cell receptor beta chains presented below share a single source sample, sequenced in a study of blood T cell repertoires in COVID-19. Generated by immunoSEQ multiplex PCR, the TCRdb table keeps only in-frame clones and is missing some. The profile covers 300,000 or so clones, with 80% to 90% appearing a single time and around 8% taken by the ten largest. The specimen was peripheral blood. Receptors were obtained from a woman between 50 and 59 years old who had recovered from COVID-19.

The gene calls are TRBV28 and TRBJ1-1; TRBD1 matches at 7 bases. The length of the CDR3 is 13 residues. Per germline, CDR1 MDHEN and CDR2 SYDVKM. The V gene end was trimmed by 3 bases and the J gene end by 5 bases; junction bases not matched to a gene: 3. CDR3 loop: CASSFSGGTEAFF. The CDR3 DNA follows: TGTGCCAGCAGTTTCTCAGGGGGTACTGAAGCTTTCTTT.

For the CDR3, the DNA is TGTGCCAGCAGTATAAGACTTGCCTACGAGCAGTACTTC. Amino acids: CASSIRLAYEQYF. The chain uses TRBV27 and TRBJ2-7; D is undetermined. Germline CDR1 and CDR2: MNHEY and SMNVEV (reference sequence). Trimming pared 5 bases from V and 2 bases from J, leaving 10 bases between. The CDR3 loop spans 13 amino acids.

This clone was seen a few times. The V call is TRBV10-2, the J call TRBJ2-1; TRBD2 agrees at 12 bases. CDR1 and CDR2 (germline): WSHSY, SAAADI. CDR3 length: 14 residues. V gave up 6 bases and J gave up 6 bases; unmatched junction bases: 3. The CDR3 DNA reads as TGCGCCAGCAGGGGGGGACTAGCGGGCAATGAGCAGTTCTTC. It yields the protein CASRGGLAGNEQFF.

This rearrangement joins TRBV5-1 to TRBJ2-3; 10 positions agree with TRBD1. Germline V lookup: CDR1 SGHRS, CDR2 YFSETQ. The CDR3 consists of 16 residues. V lost 5 bases to trimming and J lost 3 bases; unmatched junction nucleotides: 9. The CDR3 DNA reads as TGCGCCAGCAGTCCACCGACAGGGGGCTGGACAGATACGCAGTATTTT. This gives the protein CASSPPTGGWTDTQYF.

This sequence joins TRBV28 and TRBJ2-1; D may be TRBD1 (6 bases). CDR1 MDHEN and CDR2 SYDVKM come from the germline V gene. This CDR3 spans 15 amino acids. The V and J ends lost 6 bases and 4 bases respectively, with 16 bases between them. Written as DNA, the CDR3 is TGTGCCAGCAGGCTCGTCAGGGGCAGGTACAATGAGCAGTTCTTC. Amino acids: CASRLVRGRYNEQFF.

This clone has a handful of counts. V usage is TRBV6-2 or TRBV6-3 and J usage is TRBJ1-5; D is uncertain. The germline gives CDR1 MNHEY, CDR2 SVGEGT. This CDR3 is 13 amino acids long. V lost 6 bases and J lost 7, with 13 bases in between. The CDR3 loop is CASSSIRRQPQHF. As DNA, the CDR3 is TGTGCCAGCAGCTCCATTAGGAGACAGCCCCAGCATTTT.

Only one count was recorded for this clone. The CDR3 is CASSGPGGTSGEQYF. CDR3 DNA sequence: TGTGCCAGCAGTGGCCCGGGGGGGACCTCGGGGGAGCAGTACTTC. The chain joins TRBV28 to TRBJ2-7; 8 bases align to TRBD2. This CDR3 spans 15 amino acids. Trimming took 5 bases from V and 7 from J; bases not matched to a gene: 13. From germline, CDR1 is MDHEN and CDR2 SYDVKM.

The chain has TRBV7-2 and TRBJ1-1, with D possibly matching TRBD1 (6 bases). Germline V lookup: CDR1 SGHTA, CDR2 FQGNSA. Deletions cut 5 bases from V and 1 base from J, with 11 bases between. CDR3 length: 14 residues. The CDR3 region is CASSTTGQNTEAFF. The CDR3 DNA sequence: TGTGCCAGCAGCACAACAGGGCAGAACACTGAAGCTTTCTTT. The full variable domain, in which reference TRBV7-2 and TRBJ1-1 provide the parts outside the CDR3, is GAGVSQSPSNKVTEKGKDVELRCDPISGHTALYWYRQSLGQGLEFLIYFQGNSAPDKSGLPSDRFSAERTGGSVSTLTIQRTQQEDSAVYLCASSTTGQNTEAFFGQGTRLTVV.

J is TRBJ2-1 and V is TRBV7-2; maybe TRBD2 (6 bases). This CDR3 has 12 amino acids. Germline V CDR1 and CDR2: SGHTA, FQGNSA. The V end lost 1 base, the J end lost 12 bases, and 10 bases lay between the germline ends. The CDR3 spells CASSLEVGGQFF. For the CDR3, the DNA is TGTGCCAGCAGCTTAGAGGTGGGAGGGCAGTTCTTC. The full variable domain, completed using reference TRBV7-2 and TRBJ2-1, is GAGVSQSPSNKVTEKGKDVELRCDPISGHTALYWYRQSLGQGLEFLIYFQGNSAPDKSGLPSDRFSAERTGGSVSTLTIQRTQQEDSAVYLCASSLEVGGQFFGPGTRLTVL.

This chain links TRBV5-6 with TRBJ1-2, with TRBD1 matching over 10 bases. The CDR3 covers 14 residues. Germline values: CDR1 SGHDT, CDR2 YYEEEE. V was clipped by 0 bases and J by 7 bases; unmatched bases: 3. The CDR3 DNA is TGTGCCAGCAGCTTGGGACAGGGGGCGCTTGGCTACACCTTC. It encodes CASSLGQGALGYTF.

V and J are TRBV9 and TRBJ1-2; no reliable D call. Germline CDR1 SGDLS, CDR2 YYNGEE. This CDR3 is built from 13 residues. The germline V and J ends were trimmed by 2 bases and 7 bases, with 12 bases remaining between them. CDR3 region: CASSVGDLGGYTF. Here the CDR3 DNA reads TGTGCCAGCAGCGTCGGGGATCTGGGTGGCTACACCTTC.

This rearrangement joins TRBV6-6 to TRBJ1-2; 8 nucleotides match TRBD1. From germline, CDR1 is MNHNY and CDR2 SVGAGI (reference sequence). The CDR3 has 13 amino acids. Losses at the gene ends were 2 bases for V and 8 bases for J; bases not matched to a gene: 4. The CDR3 reads CASSYRTGSGYTF. CDR3 nucleotides: TGTGCCAGCAGTTACAGGACAGGGAGCGGCTACACCTTC.

This clone was observed a handful of times. The rearrangement links TRBV7-8 to TRBJ2-7; 10 bases fit TRBD2. V was pared by 1 base and J by 2 bases, with 2 bases of the junction left unmatched. CDR3 length equals 15 residues. The germline CDR1 and CDR2 sequences are SGHVS and FQNEAQ. The CDR3 sequence is CASSLGLAGAYEQYF. DNA of the CDR3: TGTGCCAGCAGCTTAGGACTAGCGGGCGCCTACGAGCAGTACTTC.

The V gene is TRBV6-5, the J gene TRBJ1-5; unclear D gene. CDR1 is MNHEY, CDR2 SVGAGI, per germline. Deletions cut 9 bases from V and 7 bases from J, with 7 bases between. The CDR3 spans 10 residues. The CDR3 loop reads CASLLQPQHF. The CDR3 nucleotides are TGTGCCAGTCTTCTCCAGCCCCAGCATTTT.

This chain uses TRBV6-5 with TRBJ2-5; perhaps TRBD1 as D (5 bases). The germline V gene has CDR1 MNHEY and CDR2 SVGAGI. The CDR3 runs 16 residues. V was cut by 2 bases and J by 1 base, with 14 bases left in between. CDR3 sequence (DNA): TGTGCCAGCAGTTACCGGAAAGGGGCCCGCCAAGAGACCCAGTACTTC. Translation gives CASSYRKGARQETQYF.

The V call is TRBV27, the J call TRBJ1-1; maybe TRBD1 (6 bases). There are 15 residues in the CDR3. CDR1 and CDR2 (germline): MNHEY, SMNVEV (reference sequence). V lost 0 bases, J lost 3 bases, and 11 bases lay in between. The CDR3 reads CASSLSISGDTEAFF. The DNA of the CDR3 is TGTGCCAGCAGTTTATCGATTTCAGGGGACACTGAAGCTTTCTTT.

The chain recombines TRBV2 with TRBJ1-1, with no clear D. Looked up from germline, CDR1 is SNHLY and CDR2 is FYNNEI. The CDR3 is made up of 12 amino acids. V was clipped by 6 bases and J by 1 base, with 6 bases between them. Written as DNA, the CDR3 is TGTGCCAGCAGACGCGAGAACACTGAAGCTTTCTTT. It codes for CASRRENTEAFF. Using reference TRBV2 and TRBJ1-1 for the parts outside the CDR3, the full variable domain is EPEVTQTPSHQVTQMGQEVILRCVPISNHLYFYWYRQILGQKVEFLVSFYNNEISEKSEIFDDQFSVERPDGSNFTLKIRSTKLEDSAMYFCASRRENTEAFFGQGTRLTVV.

As to this clone: The same CDR3 also results from other DNA sequences found in this sample. V is TRBV10-3 and J is TRBJ1-5; 10 nucleotides match TRBD1. The CDR3 has 16 amino acids. Germline V gene lookup returns CDR1 ENHRY and CDR2 SYGVKD. V lost 0 bases to trimming and J lost 1 base; unmatched junction nucleotides: 0. CDR3 nucleotides: TGTGCCATCAGTGAGTCGGGACAGGGGAGCAATCAGCCCCAGCATTTT. Protein sequence: CAISESGQGSNQPQHF.

The chain couples TRBV24-1 to TRBJ2-5; 10 bases align to TRBD2. The CDR3 length is 17 residues. The ends lost 1 base at V and 5 bases at J; junction bases unmatched: 9. Germline V gives CDR1 KGHDR, CDR2 SFDVKD. Here the CDR3 DNA reads TGTGCCACCAGTGATTTCTGGGCTAGCGGGGGATTTGAGACCCAGTACTTC. Its protein is CATSDFWASGGFETQYF.

The genes are TRBV6-2 or TRBV6-3 and TRBJ2-5, with 8 bases matching TRBD1. V shed 6 bases, J shed 5 bases, and the junction held 8 bases outside the gene matches. CDR1 and CDR2 (germline): MNHEY, SVGEGT. This CDR3 spans 14 amino acids. For the CDR3, the DNA is TGTGCCAGCAGCAAAGGGACAGGCCGGGAGACCCAGTACTTC. Translated, it gives CASSKGTGRETQYF.

The chain employs TRBV11-2 and TRBJ1-1; 8 bases map to TRBD1. Germline V gene lookup returns CDR1 SGHAT and CDR2 FQNNGV. The ends lost 5 bases at V and 10 bases at J; junction bases unmatched: 12. The CDR3 has 14 residues. The CDR3 nucleotides are TGTGCCAGCAGCCAAGGAGACAGGGGTGAGCGAGCTTTCTTT. Protein sequence: CASSQGDRGERAFF.

This sequence joins TRBV7-8 and TRBJ1-1; maybe TRBD1 (6 bases). The V gene lost 4 bases and the J gene lost 11 bases, with 20 bases spanning the gap. This CDR3 comprises 14 residues. Germline V gives CDR1 SGHVS, CDR2 FQNEAQ. In DNA, the CDR3 is TGTGCCAGCAGCTCAGTTCAGGGGCGCTCCATGGCTTTCTTT. Its protein product is CASSSVQGRSMAFF.

The chain has TRBV2 and TRBJ2-1, with a tentative D call TRBD1 (5 bases). Germline V gene lookup returns CDR1 SNHLY and CDR2 FYNNEI. With 4 bases removed from V and 4 bases from J, the gap between germline ends came to 8 bases. This CDR3 is 13 amino acids long. CDR3 in DNA: TGTGCCAGCAGTGTACAGGTTTACAATGAGCAGTTCTTC. Its translation is CASSVQVYNEQFF.

The V and J genes are TRBV20-1 and TRBJ1-2; D perhaps matches TRBD1 (6 bases). CDR1 and CDR2 from the germline V gene are DFQATT and SNEGSKA (reference sequence). Trimming pared 3 bases from V and 8 bases from J, leaving 22 bases between. The CDR3 covers 15 residues. The CDR3 coding sequence is TGCAGTGCTAGTGTGTTGACAGGCAATTTCTGGGGCTACACCTTC. Its translation is CSASVLTGNFWGYTF.

This rearrangement joins TRBV29-1 to TRBJ1-1; D gene ambiguous. The germline gives CDR1 SQVTM, CDR2 ANQGSEA. V lost 4 bases, J lost 1 base, and 10 bases lay in between. The CDR3 length is 13 residues. The CDR3 coding sequence is TGCAGCGTTGTAAAGAGGGAGAACACTGAAGCTTTCTTT. Translated: CSVVKRENTEAFF.

This chain links TRBV5-6 with TRBJ1-2; 7 nucleotides agree with TRBD1. Trimming took 1 base from V and 0 from J; bases not matched to a gene: 6. This CDR3 has 16 residues. Germline V gene sequence: CDR1 SGHDT, CDR2 YYEEEE. DNA of the CDR3: TGTGCCAGCAGCTTGCCCCGGGACAGAACTAACTATGGCTACACCTTC. This translates into CASSLPRDRTNYGYTF.

The chain joins TRBV20-1 to TRBJ2-1; TRBD2 matches at 15 bases. The germline gives CDR1 DFQATT, CDR2 SNEGSKA (reference sequence). The length of the CDR3 is 20 residues. After removal of 3 bases from V and 0 bases from J, the junction contained 12 bases not matched to a gene. CDR3 loop: CSASRSGLAGGRSSYNEQFF. The CDR3 coding sequence is TGCAGTGCTAGTAGGTCGGGACTAGCGGGGGGTAGGAGCTCCTACAATGAGCAGTTCTTC.

On this clone: The same CDR3 can be traced to other DNA sequences in this sample. CDR3 in DNA: TGTGCCAGCAGTTTTGACAGCAACTATGGCTACACCTTC. Its protein is CASSFDSNYGYTF. The chain employs TRBV28 and TRBJ1-2; D perhaps matches TRBD1 (5 bases). Deletions cut 3 bases from V and 2 bases from J, with 7 bases between. CDR1 MDHEN and CDR2 SYDVKM come from the germline V gene. The CDR3 loop spans 13 amino acids.

V is TRBV18 and J is TRBJ2-5; D remains unclear. This CDR3 is built from 14 residues. Germline V lookup: CDR1 KGHSH, CDR2 LQKENI. V lost 1 base and J lost 5, with 11 bases in between. CDR3 in DNA: TGTGCCAGCTCACCACTTTCCGGGTCGGAGACCCAGTACTTC. Translation: CASSPLSGSETQYF.

Comments on this clone: Additional DNA sequences in this sample encode the identical CDR3. V and J are TRBV9 and TRBJ2-3, with D maybe TRBD1 (5 bases). Trimming shortened V by 6 bases and J by 2 bases, and 13 bases separated the two germline ends. Germline V gene lookup returns CDR1 SGDLS and CDR2 YYNGEE. The CDR3 length is 14 residues. CDR3 sequence: CASNPGQDTDTQYF. Here the CDR3 DNA reads TGTGCCAGCAACCCTGGACAAGACACAGATACGCAGTATTTT.

The gene calls are TRBV4-1 and TRBJ2-5; no firm D call. The CDR3 loop spans 15 amino acids. V lost 2 bases, J lost 4 bases, and 14 bases lay in between. CDR1 and CDR2 from the germline V gene are MGHRA and YSYEKL. CDR3 sequence reads: CASSQLQVVGETQYF. The DNA of the CDR3 is TGCGCCAGCAGCCAACTTCAGGTGGTGGGAGAGACCCAGTACTTC.

The gene calls are TRBV5-1 and TRBJ2-3; unclear D gene. This CDR3 has 14 residues. From germline, CDR1 is SGHRS and CDR2 YFSETQ. Trimming stripped 1 base from V and 4 bases from J, with 10 bases between. The CDR3 loop reads CASSLSLAADTQYF. The CDR3 nucleotides are TGCGCCAGCAGCTTGTCCTTAGCTGCAGATACGCAGTATTTT.